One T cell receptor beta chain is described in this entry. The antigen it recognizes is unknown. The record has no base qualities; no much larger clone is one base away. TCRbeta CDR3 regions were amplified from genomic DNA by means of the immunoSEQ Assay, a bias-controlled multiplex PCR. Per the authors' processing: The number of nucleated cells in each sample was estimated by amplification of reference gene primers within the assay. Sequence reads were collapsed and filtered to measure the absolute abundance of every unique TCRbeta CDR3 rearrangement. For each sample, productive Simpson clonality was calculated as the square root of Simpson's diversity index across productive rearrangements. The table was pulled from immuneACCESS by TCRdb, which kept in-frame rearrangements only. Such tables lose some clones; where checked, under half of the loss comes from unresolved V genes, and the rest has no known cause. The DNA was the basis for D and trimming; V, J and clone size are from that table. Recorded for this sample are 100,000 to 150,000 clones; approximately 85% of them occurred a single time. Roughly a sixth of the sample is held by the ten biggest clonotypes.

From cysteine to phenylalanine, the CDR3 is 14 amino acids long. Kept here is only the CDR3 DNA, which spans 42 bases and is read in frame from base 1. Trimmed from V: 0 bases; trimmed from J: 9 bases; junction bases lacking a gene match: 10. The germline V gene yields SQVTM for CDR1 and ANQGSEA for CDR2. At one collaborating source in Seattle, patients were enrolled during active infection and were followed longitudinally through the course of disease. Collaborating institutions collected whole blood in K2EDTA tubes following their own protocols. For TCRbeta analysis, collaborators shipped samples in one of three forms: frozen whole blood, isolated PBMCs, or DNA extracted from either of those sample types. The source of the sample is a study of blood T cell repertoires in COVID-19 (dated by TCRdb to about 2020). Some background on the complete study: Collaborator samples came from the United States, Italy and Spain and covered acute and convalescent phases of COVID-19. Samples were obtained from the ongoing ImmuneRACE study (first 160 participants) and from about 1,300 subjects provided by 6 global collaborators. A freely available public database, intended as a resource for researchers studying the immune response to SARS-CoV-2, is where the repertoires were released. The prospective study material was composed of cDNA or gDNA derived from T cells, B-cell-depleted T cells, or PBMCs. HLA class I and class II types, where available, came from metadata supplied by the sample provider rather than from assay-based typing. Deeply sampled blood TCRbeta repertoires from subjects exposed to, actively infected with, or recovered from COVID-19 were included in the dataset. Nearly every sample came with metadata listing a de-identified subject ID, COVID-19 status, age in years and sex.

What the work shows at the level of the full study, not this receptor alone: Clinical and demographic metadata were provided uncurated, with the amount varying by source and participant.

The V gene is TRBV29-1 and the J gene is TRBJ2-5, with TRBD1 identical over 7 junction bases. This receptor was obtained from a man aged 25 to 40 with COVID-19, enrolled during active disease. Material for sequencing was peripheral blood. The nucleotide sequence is TGCAGCGTTGAAGATCCCGAGGGGGCGCGGGCCCAGTACTTC. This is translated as CSVEDPEGARAQYF.